This T cell receptor beta chain was found in a study of T cell responses to AZD1222 COVID-19 vaccine. Produced via immunoSEQ multiplex PCR; TCRdb's table is partial and in-frame only. Of 91,000 or so clones listed, roughly 90% are singletons. The CDR3 runs 15 residues. Germline CDR1 reads SGHTS; CDR2 reads YDEGEE. After removal of 4 bases from V and 12 bases from J, the junction contained 9 bases not matched to a gene. Whole-study findings and limits: Repertoire samples came only from after the peak T cell response. Among the donors, most were white British and more were female, and clonal diversity was possibly underestimated. Spike-specific TCR breadth and depth were elevated following two AZD1222 doses.

Second-dose groups at about 4 or about 12 weeks were pooled. Comments on this clone: As yet, its antigen is unknown.

The sequence was collected from an adult who received the AZD1222 COVID-19 vaccine. Sequenced here: peripheral blood, sampled 28 days after the second AZD1222 dose. The chain carries TRBV5-8 and TRBJ2-1, with 14 bases fitting TRBD2. The CDR3 DNA reads as TGTGCCAGCAGCAAGGGACTAGCGGGGGTTCTCGGGCAGTTCTTC. It codes for CASSKGLAGVLGQFF.